This TCR beta chain is from a study of blood T cell repertoires in COVID-19. Study details: Sites across the United States, Italy and Spain contributed samples from acute and convalescent COVID-19. PBMCs, B-cell-depleted T cells, or T cells were the source of the cDNA or gDNA that made up the material.

Participant age was roughly 18 to 100 years, and participants resided in roughly 24 US areas. Germline V gene data show CDR1 as SGHRS and CDR2 as YFSETQ. This CDR3 comprises 14 residues. V lost 4 bases to trimming and J lost 2 bases, with 12 bases between them. Original processing methods: It was from reference gene primer amplification that nucleated cell counts were estimated. Clones were sequenced by immunoSEQ multiplex PCR, and TCRdb holds only the in-frame ones, with some missing. V and J calls and clone size are those listed in that table; D and trimming were worked out from the DNA. The sample lists 150,000 to 200,000 clones, 83% seen once, with about 4% in the top ten.

V and J are TRBV5-1 and TRBJ1-2; maybe TRBD1 (5 bases). This sequence was found in a woman aged 50 to 60 in a cohort exposed to, infected with or recovered from COVID-19 (not recorded which). Sequences were obtained from PBMCs or T cells enriched from blood (not recorded which). The CDR3 here is CASSVQDGNYGYTF. Here the CDR3 DNA reads TGCGCCAGCAGCGTACAGGACGGGAACTATGGCTACACCTTC.